This is a list of T cell receptor beta chains from one sample in a study of blood T cell repertoires in COVID-19. TCRdb's copy holds only in-frame clones and misses some; the assay was immunoSEQ multiplex PCR. The table shows more than 85,000 clones, with roughly 76% occurring only once. The material sequenced was peripheral blood. The receptors were sampled from a woman aged 60 to 75 with acute or convalescent COVID-19. Both conserved end residues are part of each CDR3. D genes are given only for firm matches. Size is omitted from some rows. Given values are once, few, many or a class for expanded clones.

D gene,J gene,clone size,V gene,CDR3 protein,CDR3 DNA
-,TRBJ2-6,-,TRBV2,CARDRSGANVLTF,TGTGCCAGAGACAGATCTGGGGCCAACGTCCTGACTTTC
TRBD1,TRBJ1-6,few,TRBV3-1/TRBV3-2,CASSRTPTGGSSYNSPLHF,TGTGCCAGCAGCCGAACCCCGACAGGGGGGAGCTCCTATAATTCACCCCTCCACTTT
-,TRBJ1-2,-,TRBV5-1,CASSPRTGNYGYTF,TGCGCCAGCAGCCCGAGGACGGGGAACTATGGCTACACCTTC
TRBD1,TRBJ2-7,-,TRBV6-6,CASSYSDRGDYEQYF,TGTGCCAGCAGTTACTCGGACAGGGGAGACTACGAGCAGTACTTC
-,TRBJ2-5,-,TRBV7-9,CASSPGQETQYF,TGTGCCAGCAGCCCGGGGCAAGAGACCCAGTACTTC
TRBD1,TRBJ1-2,-,TRBV7-2,CASSAPWGRGREGNYGYTF,TGTGCCAGCAGCGCTCCCTGGGGCAGGGGGCGAGAGGGTAACTATGGCTACACCTTC
-,TRBJ1-1,-,TRBV4-1,CASSQEGRANTEAFF,TGCGCCAGCAGCCAAGAAGGCAGGGCTAACACTGAAGCTTTCTTT
-,TRBJ2-7,-,TRBV29-1,CSVVRRGSFYEQYF,TGCAGCGTTGTCCGGAGGGGTAGCTTCTACGAGCAGTACTTC
TRBD1,TRBJ1-5,-,TRBV28,CASGKRQGEGQPQHF,TGTGCCAGCGGCAAACGACAGGGGGAGGGTCAGCCCCAGCATTTT
TRBD1,TRBJ2-1,-,TRBV7-8,CASSGAGTGVNRQFF,TGTGCCAGCAGCGGAGCCGGGACAGGGGTCAATCGGCAGTTCTTC
TRBD1,TRBJ2-2,-,TRBV24-1,CATRTGGSGELFF,TGTGCCACCCGGACAGGGGGATCCGGGGAGCTGTTTTTT
-,TRBJ1-2,-,TRBV6-2/TRBV6-3,CASSYSGADGYTF,TGTGCCAGCAGTTACTCAGGGGCGGATGGCTACACCTTC
TRBD1,TRBJ2-7,-,TRBV12-3/TRBV12-4,CASSSGGEQYF,TGTGCCAGCAGTTCAGGGGGCGAGCAGTACTTC
TRBD1,TRBJ1-2,-,TRBV7-9,CASSINFGTGDGYTF,TGTGCCAGCAGCATCAATTTCGGGACAGGGGATGGCTACACCTTC
-,TRBJ2-4,-,TRBV7-3,CASSLDISGIQYF,TGTGCCAGCAGCTTAGACATATCTGGCATTCAGTACTTC
-,TRBJ1-5,-,TRBV15,CATSRLNSNQPQHF,TGTGCCACCAGCAGATTAAATAGCAATCAGCCCCAGCATTTT
-,TRBJ2-4,-,TRBV5-4,CASSASGQIQYF,TGTGCCAGCAGCGCGTCGGGACAAATTCAGTACTTC
-,TRBJ1-1,-,TRBV7-2,CASSSSGVGGSTEAFF,TGTGCCAGCAGCTCTTCAGGGGTAGGGGGTTCCACTGAAGCTTTCTTT
TRBD1,TRBJ1-2,-,TRBV7-2,CASSSGTGAEGYTF,TGTGCCAGCAGCTCCGGGACAGGGGCGGAGGGCTACACCTTC
TRBD1,TRBJ1-3,-,TRBV5-1,CASSYDTGVSGNTIYF,TGCGCCAGCAGCTATGATACAGGGGTATCTGGAAACACCATATATTTT
-,TRBJ1-1,-,TRBV7-8,CASKRGSPNTEAFF,TGTGCCAGCAAACGGGGGAGCCCGAACACTGAAGCTTTCTTT
TRBD1,TRBJ1-5,many,TRBV27,CASSRSTGVDNQPQHF,TGTGCCAGCAGTCGCTCGACAGGGGTTGACAATCAGCCCCAGCATTTT
TRBD1,TRBJ2-7,many,TRBV10-2,CASSEPDRAEQYF,TGCGCCAGCAGTGAGCCGGACAGGGCCGAGCAGTACTTC
TRBD1,TRBJ2-1,-,TRBV7-9,CASSPLRGQESNEQFF,TGTGCCAGCAGCCCACTGAGGGGACAGGAAAGCAATGAGCAGTTCTTC
-,TRBJ2-3,once,TRBV25-1,CASSEFQAGTDTQYF,TGTGCCAGCAGTGAATTCCAGGCAGGGACAGATACGCAGTATTTT
TRBD1,TRBJ1-1,-,TRBV5-1,CASRPTGGRTEAFF,TGCGCCAGCAGACCTACAGGGGGCCGCACTGAAGCTTTCTTT
-,TRBJ1-1,-,TRBV2,CATSGDTEAFF,TGTGCCACTTCAGGCGACACTGAAGCTTTCTTT
TRBD1,TRBJ1-5,-,TRBV19,CASSTRDRGLMGNQPQHF,TGTGCCAGTAGCACCCGGGACAGGGGGCTAATGGGCAATCAGCCCCAGCATTTT
TRBD1,TRBJ2-2,-,TRBV24-1,CATTEGAGGNTGELFF,TGTGCCACCACCGAGGGGGCAGGGGGGAACACCGGGGAGCTGTTTTTT
TRBD1,TRBJ2-7,once,TRBV5-5,CASRSDRGSFYEQYF,TGTGCCAGCAGGTCGGACAGGGGGTCGTTTTACGAGCAGTACTTC
-,TRBJ2-2,few,TRBV6-5,CASRLRFVNTGELFF,TGTGCCAGCAGATTGAGATTCGTGAACACCGGGGAGCTGTTTTTT
TRBD1,TRBJ2-7,few,TRBV12-3/TRBV12-4,CASSSGTVYEQYF,TGTGCCAGCAGTTCCGGGACAGTCTACGAGCAGTACTTC
TRBD2,TRBJ2-2,-,TRBV19,CASSIAGGGASNGELFF,TGTGCCAGTAGTATCGCGGGCGGGGGGGCCTCAAACGGGGAGCTGTTTTTT
-,TRBJ2-7,-,TRBV5-4,CASSFGRGRYEQYF,TGTGCCAGCAGCTTCGGGAGAGGACGGTACGAGCAGTACTTC